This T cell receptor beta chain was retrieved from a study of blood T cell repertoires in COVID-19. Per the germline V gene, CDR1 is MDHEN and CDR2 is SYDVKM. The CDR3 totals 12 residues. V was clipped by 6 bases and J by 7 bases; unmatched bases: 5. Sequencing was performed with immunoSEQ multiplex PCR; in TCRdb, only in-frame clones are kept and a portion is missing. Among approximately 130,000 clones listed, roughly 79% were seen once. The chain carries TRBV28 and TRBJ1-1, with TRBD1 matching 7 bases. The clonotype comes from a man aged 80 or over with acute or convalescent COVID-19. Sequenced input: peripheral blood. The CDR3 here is CASSLGTVEAFF. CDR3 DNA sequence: TGTGCCAGCAGCCTCGGGACAGTTGAAGCTTTCTTT.